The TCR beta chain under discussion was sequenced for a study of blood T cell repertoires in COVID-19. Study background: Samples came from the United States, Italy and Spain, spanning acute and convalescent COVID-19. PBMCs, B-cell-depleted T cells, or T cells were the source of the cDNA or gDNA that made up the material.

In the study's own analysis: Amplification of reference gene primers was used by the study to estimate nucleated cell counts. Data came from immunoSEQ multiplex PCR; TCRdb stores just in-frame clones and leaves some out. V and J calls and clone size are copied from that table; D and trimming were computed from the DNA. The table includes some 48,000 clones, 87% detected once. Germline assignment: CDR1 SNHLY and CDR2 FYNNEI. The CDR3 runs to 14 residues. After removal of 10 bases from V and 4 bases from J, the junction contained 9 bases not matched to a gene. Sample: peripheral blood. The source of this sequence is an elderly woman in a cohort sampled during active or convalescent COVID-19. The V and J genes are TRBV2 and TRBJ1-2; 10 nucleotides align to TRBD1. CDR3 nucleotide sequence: TGTGCCACCCGACAGGGGGCAGTGAGCTATGGCTACACCTTC. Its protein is CATRQGAVSYGYTF. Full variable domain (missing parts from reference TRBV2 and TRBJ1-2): EPEVTQTPSHQVTQMGQEVILRCVPISNHLYFYWYRQILGQKVEFLVSFYNNEISEKSEIFDDQFSVERPDGSNFTLKIRSTKLEDSAMYFCATRQGAVSYGYTFGSGTRLTVV.